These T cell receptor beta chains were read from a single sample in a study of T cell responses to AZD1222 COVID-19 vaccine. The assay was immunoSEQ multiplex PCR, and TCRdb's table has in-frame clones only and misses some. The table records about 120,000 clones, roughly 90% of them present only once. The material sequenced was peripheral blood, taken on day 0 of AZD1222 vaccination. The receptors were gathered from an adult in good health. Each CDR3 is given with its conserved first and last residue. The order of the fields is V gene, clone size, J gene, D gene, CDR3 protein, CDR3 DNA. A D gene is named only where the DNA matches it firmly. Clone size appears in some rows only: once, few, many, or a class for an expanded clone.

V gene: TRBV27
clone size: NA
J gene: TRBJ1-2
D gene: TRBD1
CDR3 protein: CASSLSWTGRNGYTF
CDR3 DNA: TGTGCCAGCAGTTTATCGTGGACAGGGAGGAATGGCTACACCTTC

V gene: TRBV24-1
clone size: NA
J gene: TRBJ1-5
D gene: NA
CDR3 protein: CATSEPGTDSNQPQHF
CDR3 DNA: TGTGCCACCAGTGAACCCGGGACGGATAGCAATCAGCCCCAGCATTTT

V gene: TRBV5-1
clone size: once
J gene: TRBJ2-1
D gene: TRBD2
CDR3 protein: CASSWVRAGAGNEQFF
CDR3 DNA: TGCGCCAGCAGCTGGGTTCGAGCGGGAGCGGGTAATGAGCAGTTCTTC

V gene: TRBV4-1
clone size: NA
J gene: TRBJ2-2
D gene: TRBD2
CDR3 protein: CASSHQLPRTSRPGELFF
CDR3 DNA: TGCGCCAGCAGCCACCAACTGCCCCGGACTAGCCGCCCCGGGGAGCTGTTTTTT

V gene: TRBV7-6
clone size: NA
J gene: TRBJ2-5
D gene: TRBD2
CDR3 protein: CASSLSRLAGEQETQYF
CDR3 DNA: TGTGCCAGCAGCTTGTCCCGACTAGCGGGGGAACAAGAGACCCAGTACTTC

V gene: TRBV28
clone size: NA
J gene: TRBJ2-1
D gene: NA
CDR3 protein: CAAHHDNEQFF
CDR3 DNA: TGCGCCGCTCACCACGACAATGAGCAGTTCTTC

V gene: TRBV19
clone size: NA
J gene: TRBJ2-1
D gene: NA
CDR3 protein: CASSMYLNEQFF
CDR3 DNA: TGTGCCAGTAGTATGTACCTGAATGAGCAGTTCTTC

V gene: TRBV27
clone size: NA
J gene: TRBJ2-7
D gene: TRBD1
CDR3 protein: CASSLTWTGYPYEQYF
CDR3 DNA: TGTGCCAGCAGTTTAACCTGGACAGGGTACCCCTACGAGCAGTACTTC

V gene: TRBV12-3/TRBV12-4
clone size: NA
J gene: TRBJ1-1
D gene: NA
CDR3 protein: CASTYRRNTEAFF
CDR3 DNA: TGTGCCAGCACCTACCGCCGGAACACTGAAGCTTTCTTT

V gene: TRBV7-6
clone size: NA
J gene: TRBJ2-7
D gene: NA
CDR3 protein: CASSLDGLVGYEQYF
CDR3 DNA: TGTGCCAGCAGCTTAGACGGGCTAGTAGGCTACGAGCAGTACTTC

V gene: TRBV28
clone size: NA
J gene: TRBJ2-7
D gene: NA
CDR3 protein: CASTAAGPYEQYF
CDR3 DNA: TGTGCCAGCACTGCCGCGGGTCCCTACGAGCAGTACTTC

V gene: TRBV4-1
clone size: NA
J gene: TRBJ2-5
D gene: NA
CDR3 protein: CASSQAASGEETQYF
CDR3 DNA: TGCGCCAGCAGCCAAGCGGCATCCGGGGAAGAGACCCAGTACTTC

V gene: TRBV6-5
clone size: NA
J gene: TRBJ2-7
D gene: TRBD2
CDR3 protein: CASSYSDFGGVYEQYF
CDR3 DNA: TGTGCCAGCAGTTACTCGGATTTCGGGGGGGTCTACGAGCAGTACTTC

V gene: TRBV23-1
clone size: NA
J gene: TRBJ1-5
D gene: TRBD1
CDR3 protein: CASSRDRGIYGNQPQHF
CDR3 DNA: TGCGCCAGCTCCCGGGACAGGGGGATTTATGGGAATCAGCCCCAGCATTTT

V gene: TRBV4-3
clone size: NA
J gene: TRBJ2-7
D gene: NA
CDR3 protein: CASSPFPGGRTYEQYF
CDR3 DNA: TGCGCCAGCAGCCCGTTTCCAGGGGGGCGAACCTACGAGCAGTACTTC

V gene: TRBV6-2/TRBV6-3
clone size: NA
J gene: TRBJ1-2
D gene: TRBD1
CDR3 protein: CASSPRPGQRYGYTF
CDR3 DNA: TGTGCCAGCAGCCCCAGACCGGGACAGAGGTACGGCTACACCTTC

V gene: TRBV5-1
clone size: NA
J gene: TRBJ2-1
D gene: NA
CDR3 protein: CASSQGTAPREQFF
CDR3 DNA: TGCGCCAGCAGCCAGGGGACCGCGCCACGGGAGCAGTTCTTC

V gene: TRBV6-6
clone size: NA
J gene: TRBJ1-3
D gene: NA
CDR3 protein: CASTFPTDGGNTIYF
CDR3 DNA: TGTGCCAGCACCTTCCCCACGGACGGCGGAAACACCATATATTTT

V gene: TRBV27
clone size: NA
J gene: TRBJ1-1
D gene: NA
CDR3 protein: CASSRPGANTEAFF
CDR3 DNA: TGTGCCAGCAGCCGGCCGGGGGCGAACACTGAAGCTTTCTTT

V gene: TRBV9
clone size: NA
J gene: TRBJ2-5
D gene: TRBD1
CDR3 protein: CASSVGDRGLRETQYF
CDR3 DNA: TGTGCCAGCAGCGTAGGGGACAGGGGGCTAAGAGAGACCCAGTACTTC

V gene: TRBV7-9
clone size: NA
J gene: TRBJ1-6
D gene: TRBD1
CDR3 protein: CASSLTGGYNSPLHF
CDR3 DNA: TGTGCCAGCAGCCTTACAGGGGGTTATAATTCACCCCTCCACTTT

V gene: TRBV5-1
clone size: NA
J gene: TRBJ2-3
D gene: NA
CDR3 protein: CASSEENTQYF
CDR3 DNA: TGCGCCAGCAGCGAGGAGAATACGCAGTATTTT

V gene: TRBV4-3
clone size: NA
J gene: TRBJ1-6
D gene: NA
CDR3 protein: CASSQDLGSGSPLHF
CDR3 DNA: TGCGCCAGCAGCCAAGATTTAGGGTCGGGGTCACCCCTCCACTTT

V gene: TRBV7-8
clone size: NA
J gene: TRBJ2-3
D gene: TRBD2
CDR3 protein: CASSLVLGASGFTDTQYF
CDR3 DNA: TGTGCCAGCAGCTTAGTCCTTGGGGCTAGCGGGTTCACAGATACGCAGTATTTT

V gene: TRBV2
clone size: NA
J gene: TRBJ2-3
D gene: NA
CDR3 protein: CASTYRAGTDTQYF
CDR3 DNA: TGTGCCAGCACCTACAGGGCGGGCACAGATACGCAGTATTTT

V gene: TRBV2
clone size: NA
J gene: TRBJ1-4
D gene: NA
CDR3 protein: CASITDRRMLSEKLFF
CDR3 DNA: TGTGCCAGCATCACGGACCGACGGATGTTAAGTGAAAAACTGTTTTTT